The 2 T cell receptor beta chains presented below share a single source sample, sequenced in a study of radiation and T cells in renal cell carcinoma. Treatment specified: 15 Gy SBRT to primary tumor, nephrectomy 4 weeks later. Sequenced by immunoSEQ multiplex PCR; TCRdb stores in-frame clones only, minus some. The sample contains just over 15,000 clones, less than 65% of which appear only once. The sample consisted of tumor tissue, taken from a patient whose treatment included radiotherapy and nephrectomy. Every receptor here comes from a woman in her sixties or seventies with renal cell carcinoma.

The chain employs TRBV5-1 and TRBJ1-1; tentative D call: TRBD1 (6 bases). The CDR3 length is 13 residues. Trimming cost V 4 bases and J 5 bases, with 12 bases left between them. From germline, CDR1 is SGHRS and CDR2 YFSETQ. The CDR3 protein is CASSLQGATEAFF. CDR3 bases: TGCGCCAGCAGCCTACAGGGTGCGACTGAAGCTTTCTTT.

This clone was observed a handful of times. Distinct nucleotide sequences in the sample also encode this CDR3. The rearrangement joins TRBV6-1 to TRBJ1-2; tentative D call: TRBD1 (6 bases). V lost 5 bases to trimming and J lost 6 bases, with 10 bases between them. The CDR3 loop spans 12 amino acids. Germline V gene lookup returns CDR1 MNHNS and CDR2 SASEGT. CDR3 nucleotide sequence: TGTGCCAGCAGTCCACAGGGAGATGGCTACACCTTC. Translated, it gives CASSPQGDGYTF.